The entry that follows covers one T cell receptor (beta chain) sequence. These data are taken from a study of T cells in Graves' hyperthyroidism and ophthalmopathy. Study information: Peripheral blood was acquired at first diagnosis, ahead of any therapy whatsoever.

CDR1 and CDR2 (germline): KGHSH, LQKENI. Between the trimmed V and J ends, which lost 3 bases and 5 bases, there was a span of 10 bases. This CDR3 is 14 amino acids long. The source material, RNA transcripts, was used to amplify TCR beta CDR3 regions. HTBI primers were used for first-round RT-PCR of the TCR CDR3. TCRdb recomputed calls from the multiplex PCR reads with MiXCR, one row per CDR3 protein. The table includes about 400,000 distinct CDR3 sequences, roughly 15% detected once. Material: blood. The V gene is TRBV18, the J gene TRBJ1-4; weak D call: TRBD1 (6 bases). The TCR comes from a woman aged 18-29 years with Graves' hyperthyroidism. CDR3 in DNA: TGTGCCAGCTCACCTGGACAGCGAAATGAAAAACTGTTTTTT. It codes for CASSPGQRNEKLFF.